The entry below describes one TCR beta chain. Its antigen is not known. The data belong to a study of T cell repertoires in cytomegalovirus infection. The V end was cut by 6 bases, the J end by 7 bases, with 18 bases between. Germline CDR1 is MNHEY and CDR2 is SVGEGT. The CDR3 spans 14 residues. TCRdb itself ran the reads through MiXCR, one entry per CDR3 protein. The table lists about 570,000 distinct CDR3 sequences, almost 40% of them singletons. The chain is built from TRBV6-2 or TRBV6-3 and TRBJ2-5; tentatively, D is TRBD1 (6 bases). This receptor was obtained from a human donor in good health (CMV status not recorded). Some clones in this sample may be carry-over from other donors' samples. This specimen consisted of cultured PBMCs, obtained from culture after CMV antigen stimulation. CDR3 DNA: TGTGCCAGCAGCTCTGAGGGGGTCTACGGGACCCAGTACTTC. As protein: CASSSEGVYGTQYF.